This T cell receptor (beta chain) was identified during a study of early T cells in non-severe SARS-CoV-2 infection. Study overall: The study sequenced bulk RNA from unsorted whole blood, with chains unpaired. Study outcomes and limitations: Database matching using VDJdb favored anti-spike CD8 responses, with private and CD4 specificities left missing.

Remarks on this clonotype: What it binds is not known.

The TCR library protocol attached unique molecular identifiers to the individual cDNA molecules. Each CDR3 protein is one row after TCRdb ran MiXCR on the 5' RACE reads. Of around 50,000 distinct CDR3 sequences listed, 9.5% to 15% are singletons. Germline trimming cut 5 bases from V and 4 bases from J; bases unmatched to any gene: 7. The CDR3 length is 14 residues. Germline lookup yields CDR1 DFQATT and CDR2 SNEGSKA (reference sequence). Sequencing used whole blood. This clonotype originated in an adult who was a healthcare worker with PCR-confirmed SARS-CoV-2 infection or an uninfected control (not recorded which). The gene calls are TRBV20-1 and TRBJ2-3, with 9 bases fitting TRBD2. The CDR3 loop reads CSAGGTSMADTQYF. The CDR3 DNA is TGCAGTGCTGGGGGGACTAGCATGGCAGATACGCAGTATTTT.